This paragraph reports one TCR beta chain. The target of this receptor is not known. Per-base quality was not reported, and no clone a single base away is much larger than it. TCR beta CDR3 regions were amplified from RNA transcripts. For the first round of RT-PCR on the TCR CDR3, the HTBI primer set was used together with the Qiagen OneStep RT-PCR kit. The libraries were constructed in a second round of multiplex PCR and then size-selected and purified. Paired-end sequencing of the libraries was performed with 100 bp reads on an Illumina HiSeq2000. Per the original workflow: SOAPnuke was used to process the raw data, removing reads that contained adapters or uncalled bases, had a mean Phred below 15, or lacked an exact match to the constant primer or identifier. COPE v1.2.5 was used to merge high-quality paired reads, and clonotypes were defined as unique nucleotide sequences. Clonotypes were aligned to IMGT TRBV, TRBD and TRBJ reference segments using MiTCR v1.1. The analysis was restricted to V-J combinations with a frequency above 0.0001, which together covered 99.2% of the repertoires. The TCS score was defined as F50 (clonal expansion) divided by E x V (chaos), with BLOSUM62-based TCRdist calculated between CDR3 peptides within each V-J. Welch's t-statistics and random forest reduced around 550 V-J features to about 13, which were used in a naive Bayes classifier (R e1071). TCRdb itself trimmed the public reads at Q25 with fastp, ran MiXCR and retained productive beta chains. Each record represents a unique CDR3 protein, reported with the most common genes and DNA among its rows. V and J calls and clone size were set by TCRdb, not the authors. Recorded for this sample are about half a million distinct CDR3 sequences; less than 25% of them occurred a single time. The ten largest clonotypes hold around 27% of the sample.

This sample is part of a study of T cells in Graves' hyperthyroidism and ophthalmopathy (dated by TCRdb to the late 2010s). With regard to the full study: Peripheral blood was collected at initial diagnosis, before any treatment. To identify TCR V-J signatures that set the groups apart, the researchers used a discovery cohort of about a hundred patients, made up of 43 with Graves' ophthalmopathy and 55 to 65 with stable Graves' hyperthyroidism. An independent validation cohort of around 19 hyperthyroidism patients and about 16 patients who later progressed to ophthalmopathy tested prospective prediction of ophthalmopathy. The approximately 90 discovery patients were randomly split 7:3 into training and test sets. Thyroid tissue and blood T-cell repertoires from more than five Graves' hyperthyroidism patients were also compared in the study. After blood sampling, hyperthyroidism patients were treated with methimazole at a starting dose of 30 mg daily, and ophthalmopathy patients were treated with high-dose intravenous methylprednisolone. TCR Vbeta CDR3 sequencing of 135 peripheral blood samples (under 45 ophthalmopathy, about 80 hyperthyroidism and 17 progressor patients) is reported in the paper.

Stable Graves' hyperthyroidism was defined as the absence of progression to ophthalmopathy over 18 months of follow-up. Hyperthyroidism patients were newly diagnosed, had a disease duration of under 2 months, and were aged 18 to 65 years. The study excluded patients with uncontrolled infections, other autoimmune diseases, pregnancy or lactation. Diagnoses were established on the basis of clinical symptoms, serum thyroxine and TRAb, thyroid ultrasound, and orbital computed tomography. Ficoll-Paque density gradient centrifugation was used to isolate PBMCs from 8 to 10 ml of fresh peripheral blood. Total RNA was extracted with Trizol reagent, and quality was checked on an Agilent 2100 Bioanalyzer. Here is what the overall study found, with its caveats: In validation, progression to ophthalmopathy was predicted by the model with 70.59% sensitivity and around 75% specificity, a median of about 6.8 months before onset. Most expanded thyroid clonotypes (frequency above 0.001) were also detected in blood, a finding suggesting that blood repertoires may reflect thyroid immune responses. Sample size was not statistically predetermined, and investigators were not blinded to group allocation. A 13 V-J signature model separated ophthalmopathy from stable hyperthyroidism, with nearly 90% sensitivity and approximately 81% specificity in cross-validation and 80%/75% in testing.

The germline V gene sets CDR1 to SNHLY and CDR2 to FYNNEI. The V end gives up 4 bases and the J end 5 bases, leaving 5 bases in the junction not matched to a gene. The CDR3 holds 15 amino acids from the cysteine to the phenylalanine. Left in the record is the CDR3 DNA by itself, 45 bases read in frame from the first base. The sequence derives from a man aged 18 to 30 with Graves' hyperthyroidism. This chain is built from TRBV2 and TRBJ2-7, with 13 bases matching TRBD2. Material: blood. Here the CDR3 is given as CASSGTSGSPHEQYF. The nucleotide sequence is TGTGCCAGCAGTGGGACTAGCGGGAGTCCCCACGAGCAGTACTTC. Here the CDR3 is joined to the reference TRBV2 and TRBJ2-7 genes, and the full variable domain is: EPEVTQTPSHQVTQMGQEVILRCVPISNHLYFYWYRQILGQKVEFLVSFYNNEISEKSEIFDDQFSVERPDGSNFTLKIRSTKLEDSAMYFCASSGTSGSPHEQYFGPGTRLTVT.